The rows below give T cell receptor beta chains drawn from one sample of a study of cytomegalovirus exposure and HLA in healthy donors. The protocol was immunoSEQ multiplex PCR, while the TCRdb copy is restricted to in-frame clones and leaves out a portion. The sample lists 100,000 to 120,000 clones, about 16% occurring once. Sample: PBMCs. These receptors were taken from a female donor in good health and CMV-seronegative. The CDR3 runs from the conserved cysteine through the conserved F or W. The order of the fields is D gene, clone size, V gene, J gene, CDR3 protein, CDR3 DNA. A D gene is named only where the DNA matches it firmly. Some rows mark clone size as missing; the rest say once, few, many or name a class of expanded clone.

d_gene: TRBD2
abundance: few
v_gene: TRBV7-3
j_gene: TRBJ2-5
CDR3aa: CASSLGLAGVETQYF
CDR3nt: TGTGCCAGCAGCTTAGGACTAGCGGGAGTGGAGACCCAGTACTTC

d_gene: .
abundance: few
v_gene: TRBV6-5
j_gene: TRBJ2-7
CDR3aa: CASREAYEQYF
CDR3nt: TGTGCCAGCCGCGAGGCCTACGAGCAGTACTTC

d_gene: TRBD1
abundance: few
v_gene: TRBV7-9
j_gene: TRBJ1-4
CDR3aa: CASSLGAGTATNEKLFF
CDR3nt: TGTGCCAGCAGCTTAGGGGCAGGGACAGCAACTAATGAAAAACTGTTTTTT

d_gene: .
abundance: few
v_gene: TRBV27
j_gene: TRBJ2-7
CDR3aa: CASSYGASYEQYF
CDR3nt: TGTGCCAGCAGTTATGGAGCATCCTACGAGCAGTACTTC

d_gene: .
abundance: .
v_gene: TRBV4-3
j_gene: TRBJ2-7
CDR3aa: CASSQDLSQGPYEQYF
CDR3nt: TGCGCCAGCAGCCAAGATCTTTCCCAGGGGCCCTACGAGCAGTACTTC

d_gene: .
abundance: few
v_gene: TRBV29-1
j_gene: TRBJ1-5
CDR3aa: CSVVGQDINQPQHF
CDR3nt: TGCAGCGTTGTCGGGCAGGACATCAATCAGCCCCAGCATTTT

d_gene: TRBD1
abundance: .
v_gene: TRBV19
j_gene: TRBJ1-6
CDR3aa: CATQTGRNSPLHF
CDR3nt: TGTGCCACCCAGACAGGGAGGAATTCACCCCTCCACTTT

d_gene: .
abundance: .
v_gene: TRBV2
j_gene: TRBJ2-7
CDR3aa: CASYSPWGDEQYF
CDR3nt: TGTGCCAGCTACAGCCCTTGGGGGGACGAGCAGTACTTC

d_gene: TRBD1
abundance: .
v_gene: TRBV19
j_gene: TRBJ2-7
CDR3aa: CASRQGEGPGEQYF
CDR3nt: TGTGCCTCACGACAGGGGGAAGGCCCGGGCGAGCAGTACTTC

d_gene: .
abundance: .
v_gene: TRBV2
j_gene: TRBJ1-6
CDR3aa: CASSGQSSYNSPLHF
CDR3nt: TGTGCCAGCAGTGGACAGAGCTCCTATAATTCACCCCTCCACTTT

d_gene: .
abundance: few
v_gene: TRBV5-1
j_gene: TRBJ2-5
CDR3aa: CASSSPGLLETQYF
CDR3nt: TGCGCCAGCAGCTCCCCAGGGTTATTAGAGACCCAGTACTTC

d_gene: TRBD1
abundance: many
v_gene: TRBV2
j_gene: TRBJ2-7
CDR3aa: CASSVAGRGLVSYEQYF
CDR3nt: TGTGCCAGCAGTGTCGCGGGCAGGGGGCTGGTATCCTACGAGCAGTACTTC

d_gene: TRBD2
abundance: .
v_gene: TRBV9
j_gene: TRBJ2-1
CDR3aa: CASTPGLNDFNEQFF
CDR3nt: TGTGCCAGCACCCCGGGACTAAACGATTTCAATGAGCAGTTCTTC

d_gene: .
abundance: .
v_gene: TRBV7-3
j_gene: TRBJ1-1
CDR3aa: CASSLSPGPYTEAFF
CDR3nt: TGTGCCAGCAGCTTATCTCCAGGGCCGTACACTGAAGCTTTCTTT

d_gene: .
abundance: .
v_gene: TRBV27
j_gene: TRBJ2-6
CDR3aa: CASSLKTGGSGANVLTF
CDR3nt: TGTGCCAGCAGTTTAAAGACAGGCGGGTCTGGGGCCAACGTCCTGACTTTC

d_gene: TRBD1
abundance: few
v_gene: TRBV5-1
j_gene: TRBJ2-7
CDR3aa: CASSGTGSLGDIEQYF
CDR3nt: TGCGCCAGCAGCGGGACAGGGAGCCTTGGTGATATAGAGCAGTACTTC

d_gene: TRBD1
abundance: few
v_gene: TRBV6-5
j_gene: TRBJ1-1
CDR3aa: CASRILQGARTEAFF
CDR3nt: TGTGCCAGCAGGATTCTACAGGGGGCCCGCACTGAAGCTTTCTTT

d_gene: .
abundance: .
v_gene: TRBV19
j_gene: TRBJ1-6
CDR3aa: CASRLQGRILNSPLHF
CDR3nt: TGTGCCAGTCGACTACAGGGTAGAATTCTTAATTCACCCCTCCACTTT

d_gene: TRBD1
abundance: few
v_gene: TRBV2
j_gene: TRBJ1-4
CDR3aa: CASSRPGTGVWGEKLFF
CDR3nt: TGTGCCAGCAGTCGTCCCGGGACAGGGGTTTGGGGAGAAAAACTGTTTTTT

d_gene: TRBD1
abundance: few
v_gene: TRBV29-1
j_gene: TRBJ1-1
CDR3aa: CSVGAGTANMNTEAFF
CDR3nt: TGCAGCGTTGGCGCCGGGACAGCCAATATGAACACTGAAGCTTTCTTT

d_gene: .
abundance: few
v_gene: TRBV4-3
j_gene: TRBJ2-2
CDR3aa: CASSQERGTGELFF
CDR3nt: TGCGCCAGCAGCCAAGAAAGGGGTACCGGGGAGCTGTTTTTT

d_gene: TRBD1
abundance: few
v_gene: TRBV7-2
j_gene: TRBJ1-2
CDR3aa: CASSLAPGTGNGYTF
CDR3nt: TGTGCCAGCAGCTTAGCCCCCGGGACAGGGAATGGCTACACCTTC

d_gene: .
abundance: once
v_gene: TRBV18
j_gene: TRBJ1-6
CDR3aa: CASSPSTGTSPLHF
CDR3nt: TGTGCCAGCTCACCATCCACAGGTACCTCACCCCTCCACTTT

d_gene: TRBD2
abundance: .
v_gene: TRBV11-2
j_gene: TRBJ2-1
CDR3aa: CASSLEGLALNEQFF
CDR3nt: TGTGCCAGCAGCTTAGAGGGACTAGCACTCAATGAGCAGTTCTTC

d_gene: TRBD1
abundance: .
v_gene: TRBV7-2
j_gene: TRBJ2-7
CDR3aa: CASSHQRGGAYEQYF
CDR3nt: TGTGCCAGCAGCCACCAGAGAGGGGGCGCCTACGAGCAGTACTTC

d_gene: TRBD2
abundance: .
v_gene: TRBV7-2
j_gene: TRBJ2-3
CDR3aa: CASSLGGRGADTQYF
CDR3nt: TGTGCCAGCAGCTTAGGCGGGAGGGGTGCAGATACGCAGTATTTT

d_gene: .
abundance: few
v_gene: TRBV5-1
j_gene: TRBJ1-2
CDR3aa: CASTRDGVSNYGYTF
CDR3nt: TGCGCCAGCACTCGGGATGGGGTCTCTAACTATGGCTACACCTTC

d_gene: TRBD2
abundance: few
v_gene: TRBV18
j_gene: TRBJ2-5
CDR3aa: CASSPGTSGGFVQETQYF
CDR3nt: TGTGCCAGCTCACCAGGGACTAGCGGGGGTTTTGTACAAGAGACCCAGTACTTC